Sequencing of this T cell receptor (beta chain) was carried out in a study of beta chain features in type 1 diabetes (dated by TCRdb to 2016 to 2019). At the level of the whole study: No differences in mean age, gender distribution, total cell number or subset yield were found between patients and healthy donors. Across all samples, some 110,000,000 sorted cells were examined, and cell number per subset correlated strongly with RNA yield. The study compared the TCRB repertoires of sorted circulating CD4+ T cell subsets in recently diagnosed type 1 diabetes patients with those in matched healthy donors. Naive and central memory subsets were obtained from all 30 or so donors, but regulatory and stem cell-like memory subsets were isolated from only 8 patients and roughly 8 healthy donors. Points the paper makes about the study in general: Because cDNA was sequenced instead of genomic DNA, activated cells with high expression could be over-represented, although the groups did not differ in activation or CD3 levels. PCR might favor shorter templates, but patient and control samples were amplified and corrected together, so any skew would affect both groups equally. Naive, central memory and regulatory TCRB repertoires appeared to be more similar among patients than among healthy donors. In all four CD4+ subsets, TCRB CDR3 length was moderately but significantly shorter in type 1 diabetes patients. Patients with type 1 diabetes made fewer insertions and deleted more nucleotides at VDJ recombination sites, implying thymic rearrangement abnormalities. HLA sub-analyses involved small numbers of individuals, so any influence of HLA type on TCRB rearrangement remained unresolved.

From cysteine to phenylalanine, the CDR3 is 12 amino acids long. The DNA shown is the 36-base CDR3, in frame from base 1. The germline ends are 11 bases apart after V is trimmed by 4 bases and J by 6 bases. CDR1 and CDR2 were assigned from the germline V gene as SGHRS and YFSETQ. Regarding this clone: It lacks a known antigen. No base-level quality is on record; no much larger clone is a single base apart.

A single peripheral blood draw of about 116 mL on average was collected from each donor into heparinised tubes. A BD FACSAria II was used to sort naive, central memory, regulatory and stem cell-like memory CD4+ T cells with a panel that included CD45RO, CCR7, CD25, CD127, CD95 and CD27. All sorted populations exceeded 95% purity. PBMCs were isolated immediately by Lymphoprep density gradient centrifugation and stained directly without culture. To minimize batch effects, samples were stained and sorted in pairs, one healthy donor with one patient per experiment. The entire amount of isolated RNA was reverse transcribed using the High Capacity cDNA Reverse Transcription Kit, so the sequenced TCRB transcripts were expressed ones. Deep immunoSEQ sequencing was applied to naive, central memory and regulatory T cell samples, giving an average of roughly 3.3 million total reads per sample. Sorted cells were lysed in RLT buffer, and RNA was extracted using DNase-treated RNeasy Micro or Mini kits according to cell number. To prevent cross-contamination, every cell subset was processed on its own, while patient and healthy donor samples were processed together. TCRB sequences were amplified from cDNA with the immunoSEQ multiplex PCR, producing 87-bp fragments spanning the CDR3 region. Amplicons were sequenced on the Illumina HiSeq platform. In the original analysis: PCR bias was corrected computationally using synthetic template baselines, and reads within Hamming distance 2 were collapsed, with unmergeable singletons discarded. Reads were aligned against IMGT to assign V, D and J genes, CDR3 length and insertions or deletions at six rearrangement sites. Within each subset, clonotype counts were normalized to sorted cell number, and only after that were true diversity and Gini coefficients computed with the tcR R package. The overlap coefficient, calculated on TCRB nucleotide sequences, was used to quantify repertoire sharing. TCRdb's version of the immuneACCESS table is confined to in-frame rearrangements and falls short of the full clone set. An unresolved V gene accounts for under half of the shortfall where checked; the remainder is of unknown origin. V, J and clone size were drawn from that table, and D and trimming were deduced from the DNA. For this sample there are 120,000 to 150,000 clones; 9.7% appear just once. 0.65% of the sample is taken by the ten largest.

The rearrangement joined TRBV5-1 to TRBJ2-7; the D gene is perhaps TRBD1, on 6 matching bases. The sequenced material came from central memory CD4+ T cells from blood. This receptor was identified in a middle-aged woman in good health. The CDR3 has the sequence CASSPGTTEQYF. The bases are TGCGCCAGCAGCCCCGGGACAACCGAGCAGTACTTC.